These 29 T cell receptor beta chains were all obtained from the same sample, sequenced in a study of T-cell memory formation after mild COVID-19 (dated by TCRdb to the early 2020s). To prepare the library, 5' RACE was applied. The reads were generated on an Illumina NovaSeq 6000. The public reads were reprocessed in TCRdb via fastp at Q25 and MiXCR, keeping in-frame beta chains. Rows matching on CDR3 protein sequence are summarized as one entry with the most common DNA and genes. The sample contains 84,000 or so distinct CDR3 sequences, around 14% of them found a single time. In total, the top ten clones hold 25% to 35% of the sample. The sequenced material came from PBMCs or a T cell subset sorted from them (not recorded which). These receptors were taken from an adult woman who had mild COVID-19 (a few samples of this study predate the infection). The sample titles of this study are shuffled in the database, so cell type and time point are left out; the donor was told from shared clones.

This clonotype came up a few times. J is TRBJ2-1 and V is TRBV14; either TRBD1 or TRBD2 may fit D (5 bases each). The CDR3 has 16 amino acids. V was trimmed by 1 base and J by 5 bases, leaving 15 bases between them. Germline-derived CDR1 and CDR2 are SGHDN and FVKESK. CDR3 in DNA: TGTGCCAGCAGCCAAGTCTTCGGTTTGGGGGACAATGAGCAGTTCTTC. Its protein is CASSQVFGLGDNEQFF.

The DNA of the CDR3 is TGCGCCAGCAGCCCGGACAGGGGTTACAATGAGCAGTTCTTC. This sequence encodes CASSPDRGYNEQFF. The rearrangement joins TRBV4-1 to TRBJ2-1, with TRBD1 matching over 9 bases. V shed 4 bases, J shed 4 bases, and the junction held 2 bases outside the gene matches. Per germline, CDR1 MGHRA and CDR2 YSYEKL. The CDR3 is 14 amino acids.

This clonotype has more than one count but fewer than ten. This chain uses TRBV4-1 with TRBJ2-7; no clear D. The CDR3 covers 13 residues. Germline V CDR1 and CDR2: MGHRA, YSYEKL. Trimming stripped 5 bases from V and 3 bases from J, with 11 bases between. CDR3 loop: CASSATVYYEQYF. CDR3 nucleotides: TGCGCCAGCAGCGCCACAGTTTACTACGAGCAGTACTTC.

V gene TRBV3-1 combines with J gene TRBJ2-3, with TRBD2 identical over 10 bases. Germline V lookup: CDR1 LGHDT, CDR2 YNNKEL (reference sequence). V dropped 4 bases and J dropped 2; count of bases not matched to a gene: 9. CDR3 length: 17 residues. The CDR3 loop reads CASSPGLAVMDTDTQYF. The CDR3 DNA reads as TGTGCCAGCAGCCCAGGACTAGCGGTTATGGACACAGATACGCAGTATTTT.

J is TRBJ2-3 and V is TRBV20-1; 13 nucleotides line up with TRBD2. Trimming at V came to 5 bases and at J to 6 bases, leaving 8 bases not matched to a gene. The length of the CDR3 is 15 residues. CDR1 DFQATT and CDR2 SNEGSKA come from the germline V gene (reference sequence). The CDR3 region has the DNA TGCAGTGCTTGTACTAGCGGGGGGGCCAGGGATACGCAGTATTTT. Amino acids: CSACTSGGARDTQYF.

The chain employs TRBV6-2 or TRBV6-3 and TRBJ1-5; D unclear. Germline loops: CDR1 MNHEY, CDR2 SVGEGT. The CDR3 extends over 18 amino acids. The V gene lost 0 bases and the J gene lost 0 bases, with 15 bases spanning the gap. The chain's CDR3 is CASSYSLRTRNSNQPQHF. The CDR3 bases are TGTGCCAGCAGTTACTCCCTACGTACCAGGAATAGCAATCAGCCCCAGCATTTT.

This clonotype was observed a handful of times. CDR3 DNA sequence: TGTGCCAGCAGCCACCAGACTACCACGAACTCCTACGAGCAGTACTTC. Its translation is CASSHQTTTNSYEQYF. V gene TRBV4-2 combines with J gene TRBJ2-7; weak D call: TRBD2 (5 bases). Germline CDR1 is LGHNA and CDR2 is YNFKEQ. CDR3 length: 16 residues. V was pared by 3 bases and J by 0 bases, with 15 bases between.

The table lists this clonotype with many counts. V and J are TRBV4-3 and TRBJ2-1, with 8 bases identical to TRBD2. Germline lookup yields CDR1 LGHNA and CDR2 YSLEER. The V gene end was trimmed by 0 bases and the J gene end by 4 bases; junction bases not matched to a gene: 8. The CDR3 extends over 17 amino acids. In nucleotides, the CDR3 is TGCGCCAGCAGCCAAGATTTGCTAGCGGGTGATTACAATGAGCAGTTCTTC. Its translation is CASSQDLLAGDYNEQFF.

This clonotype was observed a handful of times. The chain employs TRBV6-1 and TRBJ1-5; tentatively, D is TRBD1 (5 bases). Trimming removed 8 bases from V and 2 bases from J, with 16 bases in between. Germline CDR1 reads MNHNS; CDR2 reads SASEGT. The CDR3 is 15 amino acids. The DNA of the CDR3 is TGTGCCAGCCAGGGAGGGGATCCAGGCAATCAGCCCCAGCATTTT. Translating gives CASQGGDPGNQPQHF.

This clonotype was seen only a few times. The V gene is TRBV9, the J gene TRBJ1-6, with no clear D. The CDR3 consists of 12 residues. V gave up 1 base and J gave up 11 bases, with 7 bases separating them. From germline, CDR1 is SGDLS and CDR2 YYNGEE. For the CDR3, the DNA is TGTGCCAGCAGCGTACCCGGGACACCCCTCCACTTT. This sequence encodes CASSVPGTPLHF.

This clonotype was counted ten times or more. The chain carries TRBV10-3 and TRBJ2-7, with 10 bases matching TRBD1. V lost 4 bases, J lost 2 bases, and 2 bases stayed unmatched. From germline, CDR1 is ENHRY and CDR2 SYGVKD. This CDR3 is built from 14 residues. Here the CDR3 reads CAISGGTGAYEQYF. The CDR3 nucleotides are TGTGCCATCAGTGGGGGGACAGGGGCCTACGAGCAGTACTTC.

This clonotype showed up just a few times. V and J are TRBV15 and TRBJ2-7, with D uncertain. The V gene's germline CDR1 is LNHNV and CDR2 YYDKDF (reference sequence). Trimming removed 0 bases from V and 2 bases from J, with 14 bases in between. This CDR3 comprises 16 residues. The CDR3 here is CATSRDRPAVTYEQYF. For the CDR3, the DNA is TGTGCCACCAGCAGAGATCGTCCGGCGGTGACCTACGAGCAGTACTTC.

As DNA, the CDR3 is TGTGCCAGCAGCGCCGACAGGGCCGCGTATGGCAATCAGCCCCAGCATTTT. It codes for CASSADRAAYGNQPQHF. V gene TRBV7-8 combines with J gene TRBJ1-5; TRBD1 aligns across 7 bases. J lost 2 bases, V lost 5 bases, and 12 bases had no gene match. This CDR3 region has 17 residues. Germline CDR1 and CDR2: SGHVS and FQNEAQ.

This clonotype was observed a few times. J is TRBJ1-2 and V is TRBV12-3 or TRBV12-4; 7 bases match TRBD1. The CDR3 totals 14 residues. The junction had 6 bases not matched to a gene; V was cut back by 8 bases and J by 0 bases. The CDR3 DNA is TGTGCCAGCGGGGACAGAAATTCTAACTATGGCTACACCTTC. It specifies CASGDRNSNYGYTF.

This clonotype was counted between two and nine times. The V call is TRBV4-2, the J call TRBJ2-2; 7 positions match TRBD1. CDR1 is LGHNA, CDR2 YNFKEQ, per germline. V lost 1 base and J lost 1; bases outside the gene matches: 0. CDR3 length: 15 residues. The CDR3 loop reads CASSQGQGNTGELFF. The CDR3 DNA sequence: TGTGCCAGCAGCCAAGGACAGGGGAACACCGGGGAGCTGTTTTTT.

This clonotype was detected many times. This sequence joins TRBV9 and TRBJ2-7; 7 nucleotides match TRBD2. Germline V gene lookup returns CDR1 SGDLS and CDR2 YYNGEE. The CDR3 loop spans 14 amino acids. V shed 0 bases, J shed 0 bases, and the junction held 0 bases outside the gene matches. CDR3 in DNA: TGTGCCAGCAGCGTAGGGGACTACTCCTACGAGCAGTACTTC. Amino acids: CASSVGDYSYEQYF. Full variable domain (outside the CDR3, taken from reference TRBV9 and TRBJ2-7): DSGVTQTPKHLITATGQRVTLRCSPRSGDLSVYWYQQSLDQGLQFLIQYYNGEERAKGNILERFSAQQFPDLHSELNLSSLELGDSALYFCASSVGDYSYEQYFGPGTRLTVT.

This clonotype has only a few counts. V usage is TRBV5-1 and J usage is TRBJ2-1; D remains ambiguous. Germline lookup yields CDR1 SGHRS and CDR2 YFSETQ. The germline V and J ends were trimmed by 0 bases and 8 bases, with 3 bases remaining between them. This CDR3 is 11 amino acids long. The CDR3 bases are TGCGCCAGCAGCTTGGCCTATGAGCAGTTCTTC. Translating it yields CASSLAYEQFF.

This clonotype was found a few times. The chain is built from TRBV20-1 and TRBJ2-7; perhaps TRBD2 as D (6 bases). The V and J ends lost 5 bases and 0 bases respectively, with 8 bases between them. CDR1 is DFQATT, CDR2 SNEGSKA, per germline (reference sequence). CDR3 size: 12 residues. CDR3 nucleotides: TGCAGTGCTGGGGGGACCTCCTACGAGCAGTACTTC. Translating it yields CSAGGTSYEQYF.

The V and J genes are TRBV11-3 and TRBJ2-1; 13 nucleotides align to TRBD2. J gave up 8 bases and V 4 bases, and 11 bases lay outside the gene matches. Germline V gene data show CDR1 as SGHNT and CDR2 as YENEEA. CDR3 length: 17 amino acids. The CDR3 sequence: CASSSLAGGPQGDEQFF. The CDR3 DNA is TGTGCCAGCAGCTCACTAGCGGGAGGGCCTCAGGGGGATGAGCAGTTCTTC.

This chain links TRBV24-1 with TRBJ2-1; D call uncertain. The germline CDR1 and CDR2 sequences are KGHDR and SFDVKD. The CDR3 has 15 residues. Between the trimmed V and J ends, which lost 4 bases and 7 bases, there was a span of 16 bases. The CDR3 region is CATSEFPGPMNEQFF. CDR3 DNA: TGTGCCACCAGTGAGTTTCCGGGTCCCATGAATGAGCAGTTCTTC.

This clonotype came up a few times. The chain couples TRBV19 to TRBJ2-6; D gene unclear. Germline V gives CDR1 LNHDA, CDR2 SQIVND (reference sequence). This CDR3 region has 16 residues. V lost 7 bases and J lost 0, with 13 bases in between. CDR3 in amino acids: CASTPWGPSGANVLTF. The CDR3 bases are TGTGCCAGTACCCCTTGGGGTCCCTCTGGGGCCAACGTCCTGACTTTC.

This chain connects TRBV12-3 or TRBV12-4 to TRBJ2-3; TRBD1 or TRBD2 may be the D gene (6 bases each). CDR3 length: 15 residues. V was trimmed by 5 bases and J by 4 bases, leaving 16 bases between them. In DNA form, the CDR3 reads TGTGCCAGCAGTGAGGGGGGTAGGAAAGCAGATACGCAGTATTTT. Amino acid sequence: CASSEGGRKADTQYF.

This clonotype was detected a few times. The V and J genes are TRBV11-2 and TRBJ2-5; D remains unclear. The CDR3 runs 12 residues. From germline, CDR1 is SGHAT and CDR2 FQNNGV. Trimming shortened V by 6 bases and J by 2 bases, and 7 bases separated the two germline ends. The CDR3, as DNA: TGTGCCAGCAGTGTTGGTCAAGAGACCCAGTACTTC. This sequence encodes CASSVGQETQYF.

V usage is TRBV7-9 and J usage is TRBJ2-4; no clear D. Germline V CDR1 and CDR2: SEHNR, FQNEAQ (reference sequence). The CDR3 covers 13 residues. Trimming took 0 bases from V and 8 from J, leaving 8 bases between them. CDR3 in DNA: TGTGCCAGCAGCTTAGCGAGAGAGGACATTCAGTACTTC. Its protein product is CASSLAREDIQYF.

V gene TRBV30 combines with J gene TRBJ2-2; no firm D call. Germline CDR1 GTSNPN, CDR2 SVGIG (reference sequence). V was pared by 3 bases and J by 6 bases, with 8 bases between. This CDR3 has 12 residues. The CDR3 region is CAWSRISGELFF. In DNA form, the CDR3 reads TGTGCCTGGAGCAGGATCTCCGGGGAGCTGTTTTTT.

The chain combines TRBV12-3 or TRBV12-4 with TRBJ1-1; D remains unclear. This CDR3 spans 13 amino acids. The V end lost 2 bases, the J end lost 6 bases, and 10 bases lay between the germline ends. CDR3 amino acids: CASSLTARAEAFF. The CDR3 DNA reads as TGTGCCAGCAGTTTAACTGCCAGAGCTGAAGCTTTCTTT.

This chain joins TRBV2 and TRBJ1-1; a weak D match, TRBD1 (6 bases). Germline CDR1 reads SNHLY; CDR2 reads FYNNEI. V was clipped by 10 bases and J by 0 bases, with 18 bases between them. The CDR3 loop spans 15 amino acids. This chain's CDR3 is CATERGAGMNTEAFF. CDR3 coding DNA: TGTGCCACCGAGCGGGGGGCAGGGATGAACACTGAAGCTTTCTTT.

This clonotype turned up a few times. The chain uses TRBV13 and TRBJ2-7; 7 bases line up with TRBD1. The germline gives CDR1 PRHDT, CDR2 FYEKMQ (reference sequence). The ends lost 5 bases at V and 2 bases at J; junction bases unmatched: 6. CDR3 length: 14 amino acids. CDR3 nucleotides: TGTGCCAGCAGCGACCGGGACAGTACCTACGAGCAGTACTTC. The encoded protein is CASSDRDSTYEQYF.

The V call is TRBV12-3 or TRBV12-4, the J call TRBJ2-5; 10 bases map to TRBD2. V lost 6 bases to trimming and J lost 2 bases; unmatched junction nucleotides: 6. CDR3 size: 15 residues. DNA of the CDR3: TGTGCCAGCAGCTATAGCGGGAGGAAGCAAGAGACCCAGTACTTC. It encodes CASSYSGRKQETQYF.